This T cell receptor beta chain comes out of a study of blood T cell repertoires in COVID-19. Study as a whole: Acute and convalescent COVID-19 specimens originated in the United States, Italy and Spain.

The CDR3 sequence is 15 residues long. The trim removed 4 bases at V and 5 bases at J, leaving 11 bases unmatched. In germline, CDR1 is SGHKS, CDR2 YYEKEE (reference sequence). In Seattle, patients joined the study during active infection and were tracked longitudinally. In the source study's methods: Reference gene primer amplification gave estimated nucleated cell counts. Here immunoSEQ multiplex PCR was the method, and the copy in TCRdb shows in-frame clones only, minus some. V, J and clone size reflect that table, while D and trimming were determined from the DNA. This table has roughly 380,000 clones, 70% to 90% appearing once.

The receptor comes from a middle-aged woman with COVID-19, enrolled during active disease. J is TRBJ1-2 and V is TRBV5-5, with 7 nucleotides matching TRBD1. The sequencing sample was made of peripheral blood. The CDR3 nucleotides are TGTGCCAGCAGCCCCGGGACAGCCGTAGGGTATGGCTACACCTTC. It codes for CASSPGTAVGYGYTF. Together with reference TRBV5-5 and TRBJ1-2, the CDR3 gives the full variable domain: DAGVTQSPTHLIKTRGQQVTLRCSPISGHKSVSWYQQVLGQGPQFIFQYYEKEERGRGNFPDRFSARQFPNYSSELNVNALLLGDSALYLCASSPGTAVGYGYTFGSGTRLTVV.